This TCR beta chain was recovered during a study of spatial heterogeneity in lung cancer. On this clonotype: Its antigen remains unknown.

Findings of the study overall: The number of expanded tumor alpha and beta chains correlated with mutation number.

Time point defined: sample taken at primary tumor resection. Per the germline V gene, CDR1 is DFQATT and CDR2 is SNEGSKA (reference sequence). V shed 3 bases and J 8 bases; nucleotides not matched to a gene: 3. The CDR3 sequence is 13 residues long. Each CDR3 protein gets one entry after TCRdb re-called the 5' RACE reads with MiXCR. The sample contains around 26,000 distinct CDR3 sequences, around 9.2% of which appear only once. The TCR was taken from a male donor with early-stage non-small cell lung cancer. The V and J genes are TRBV20-1 and TRBJ1-6; TRBD1 matches 8 bases. Here the sequenced sample was lung tumor tissue, taken at surgery. The CDR3: CSASAGGDSPLHF. In nucleotides, the CDR3 is TGCAGTGCTAGTGCAGGGGGCGATTCACCCCTCCACTTT.